The text below deals with one T cell receptor beta chain. Its specificity is not known. The data derive from a study of T cells in localized non-small cell lung cancer. Findings of the study overall: Patients showing higher blood T cell density tended to see longer overall survival. Multi-region tumor sequencing was not done, so intratumor heterogeneity could not be excluded. In adjacent lung, a median about 54 of the top 100 tumor clones were found. Uninvolved adjacent lung had more T cell clonality than any other tissue, topping tumor.

Generated by immunoSEQ multiplex PCR, the TCRdb table keeps only in-frame clones and is missing some. Seen here are 15,000 to 20,000 clones, around 80% observed once, and the top ten hold about 32%. Germline V CDR1 and CDR2: SEHNR, FQNEAQ (reference sequence). Trimming took off 1 base at V and 8 bases at J, with 11 bases between the two ends. The CDR3 runs to 14 residues. This rearrangement joins TRBV7-9 to TRBJ1-4; D may be TRBD1 (5 bases). The TCR was taken from a male donor at least 60 years old with stage III lung adenocarcinoma. Sequences were derived from peripheral blood, sampled before any cancer treatment. CDR3 loop: CASSLGQGGEKLFF. Written as DNA, the CDR3 is TGTGCCAGCAGCTTAGGGCAGGGTGGGGAAAAACTGTTTTTT.